This T cell receptor (beta chain) is from a study of T cell changes during pregnancy in multiple sclerosis. Clones were read by immunoSEQ multiplex PCR, and TCRdb kept only the in-frame ones, dropping some. The data show some 60,000 clones, with 75% to 95% seen just once and roughly 2.1% held by the top ten. The CDR3 totals 11 residues. V was clipped by 4 bases and J by 2 bases, with 2 bases between them. The germline CDR1 and CDR2 sequences are MDHEN and SYDVKM. The sample consisted of peripheral blood, taken in the first trimester of pregnancy. The source is a female donor in good health, enrolled as a control in a pregnancy study. The chain is built from TRBV28 and TRBJ1-2; no clear D. In nucleotides, the CDR3 is TGTGCCAGCAGTTCGAACTATGGCTACACCTTC. Protein product: CASSSNYGYTF.